This record looks at one T cell receptor beta chain sequence and its context. The antigen is unknown. Here immunoSEQ multiplex PCR was the method, and the copy in TCRdb shows in-frame clones only, minus some. The table records a few hundred thousand clones, more than 80% of them present only once. Treatment of the sample: about 20 received Ad26.COV2.S at low or high dose, single or two shots; several received placebo; per-sample allocation not given. At day 63 after the first vaccine or placebo injection, samples were drawn. The data derive from a study of Ad26.COV2.S vaccination and SARS-CoV-2 variants. As for the study in general: Doses of Ad26.COV2.S were injected into muscle once or twice, 56 days apart. Study-wide findings and caveats: The TCR breadth and depth analyses may have produced an underestimate of total T cell responses.

Germline-derived CDR1 and CDR2 are SNHLY and FYNNEI. The CDR3 is made up of 14 amino acids. V dropped 3 bases and J dropped 0 bases, with 6 bases sitting between them. The sample in question was peripheral blood, obtained in a trial of Ad26.COV2.S vaccine versus placebo. The sequence came from a person between 18 and 60 years old who received the Ad26.COV2.S COVID-19 vaccine or a placebo. The chain links TRBV2 to TRBJ2-1; unclear D gene. In DNA, the CDR3 is TGTGCCAGCAGTGAGTCCTACTCCTACAATGAGCAGTTCTTC. Its protein is CASSESYSYNEQFF.